This T cell receptor (beta chain) was sequenced in a study of T cells in Graves' hyperthyroidism and ophthalmopathy. Study conclusions and caveats: In validation, the model predicted ophthalmopathy. These predictions came a median roughly 6.5 months before onset.

Authors of the study amplified TCR beta CDR3 regions from RNA transcripts. The HTBI primer set served for first-round RT-PCR of the TCR CDR3. Each CDR3 protein gets one entry after TCRdb re-called the multiplex PCR reads with MiXCR. The sample includes about 98,000 distinct CDR3 sequences, approximately 42% seen only once; the top ten take 10%. To note about this clonotype: Antigen: not known.

Absent ophthalmopathy progression within 18 months defined stable Graves' hyperthyroidism. CDR3 length: 13 residues. Looked up from germline, CDR1 is SNHLY and CDR2 is FYNNEI. With 5 bases clipped from V and 3 bases from J, the junction kept 3 bases outside the gene matches. The specimen was peripheral blood or thyroid tissue (not recorded which). This sequence was found in a woman aged 25 to 39 with Graves' hyperthyroidism. The rearrangement uses TRBV2 and TRBJ1-2, with 7 positions matching TRBD1. In DNA, the CDR3 is TGTGCCAGCAGTATTGACAGGGACTATGGCTACACCTTC. Translation: CASSIDRDYGYTF.